These T cell receptor beta chains were read from a single sample in a study of T-cell reconstitution after alpha-beta-depleted transplantation in children. TCRdb re-called the PCR reads with MiXCR, one entry per CDR3 protein. The sample carries about 190,000 distinct CDR3 sequences, more than 6.5% recorded once. Sequencing used PBMCs from the stem cell graft donor, obtained from the stem cell graft. These receptors came from a human donor who donated a stem cell graft to a child with Wiskott-Aldrich syndrome. Each CDR3 is given with its conserved first and last residue. The D gene is left open where the match is weak. Clone size, where shown, is once, few, many, or a class for clones that have expanded.

D gene: -
clone size: many
J gene: TRBJ2-2
V gene: TRBV19
CDR3 DNA: TGTGCCAGCCAGAACACCGGGGAGCTGTTTTTT
CDR3 protein: CASQNTGELFF

D gene: TRBD2
clone size: -
J gene: TRBJ2-3
V gene: TRBV6-2/TRBV6-3
CDR3 DNA: TGTGCCAGCGGGCGGGAGCCTCCCGCAGATACGCAGTATTTT
CDR3 protein: CASGREPPADTQYF

D gene: TRBD1
clone size: many
J gene: TRBJ2-1
V gene: TRBV6-6
CDR3 DNA: TGTGCCAGCAGCCTGACAGGGGACAATGAGCAGTTCTTC
CDR3 protein: CASSLTGDNEQFF

D gene: TRBD2
clone size: -
J gene: TRBJ2-3
V gene: TRBV5-1
CDR3 DNA: TGCGCCAGCAGCCCAGCGATTAGCGGGTTCACAGATACGCAGTATTTT
CDR3 protein: CASSPAISGFTDTQYF

D gene: -
clone size: few
J gene: TRBJ1-2
V gene: TRBV6-2/TRBV6-3
CDR3 DNA: TGTGCCAGCAGTCCCCGACAGCAATTCGGTGGCTACACCTTC
CDR3 protein: CASSPRQQFGGYTF

D gene: -
clone size: many
J gene: TRBJ2-3
V gene: TRBV3-1
CDR3 DNA: TGTGCCAGCTCCAGGATCGAAGCGACAGATACGCAGTATTTT
CDR3 protein: CASSRIEATDTQYF

D gene: TRBD2
clone size: few
J gene: TRBJ2-1
V gene: TRBV5-1
CDR3 DNA: TGCGCCAGCAGCTCCCGATCCCCAACTAGCGGTCGCTACAATGAGCAGTTCTTC
CDR3 protein: CASSSRSPTSGRYNEQFF

D gene: -
clone size: -
J gene: TRBJ2-1
V gene: TRBV3-1
CDR3 DNA: TGTGCCAGCAGCCACCAGACTTACTCCTACAATGAGCAGTTCTTC
CDR3 protein: CASSHQTYSYNEQFF

D gene: -
clone size: many
J gene: TRBJ2-1
V gene: TRBV28
CDR3 DNA: TGTGCCAGCAGTTTTCGGGCCAGACCGAGCTCCTACAATGAGCAGTTCTTC
CDR3 protein: CASSFRARPSSYNEQFF

D gene: TRBD1
clone size: -
J gene: TRBJ2-2
V gene: TRBV4-1
CDR3 DNA: TGCGCCAGCAGCCAAGGGGGACAGTACACCGGGGAGCTGTTTTTT
CDR3 protein: CASSQGGQYTGELFF

D gene: TRBD2
clone size: few
J gene: TRBJ2-1
V gene: TRBV24-1
CDR3 DNA: TGTGCCACCAGTGATGGGCTAGCGGGACATGAGCAGTTCTTC
CDR3 protein: CATSDGLAGHEQFF

D gene: -
clone size: -
J gene: TRBJ1-6
V gene: TRBV27
CDR3 DNA: TGTGCCAGCAGAGTTCTGGGATCACGGGTTTCACCCCTCCACTTT
CDR3 protein: CASRVLGSRVSPLHF

D gene: -
clone size: many
J gene: TRBJ2-7
V gene: TRBV29-1
CDR3 DNA: TGCAGCGCAAGTTCGCCGAGCTACGAGCAGTACTTC
CDR3 protein: CSASSPSYEQYF

D gene: -
clone size: many
J gene: TRBJ1-1
V gene: TRBV12-3/TRBV12-4
CDR3 DNA: TGTGCCAGCAGTCCCGCATTGAACACTGAAGCTTTCTTT
CDR3 protein: CASSPALNTEAFF

D gene: -
clone size: -
J gene: TRBJ2-5
V gene: TRBV20-1
CDR3 DNA: TGCAGTGCCAGAACTAGGGCCCCTAAGGGGGGGACCCAGTACTTC
CDR3 protein: CSARTRAPKGGTQYF

D gene: TRBD1
clone size: many
J gene: TRBJ2-7
V gene: TRBV20-1
CDR3 DNA: TGCAGTGCTAGTGTTACCGGGACAGGGTCCTACGAGCAGTACTTC
CDR3 protein: CSASVTGTGSYEQYF

D gene: TRBD1
clone size: -
J gene: TRBJ2-7
V gene: TRBV5-8
CDR3 DNA: TGTGCCAGCAGCCCGTGGGACAGGGAACTCTACGAGCAGTACTTC
CDR3 protein: CASSPWDRELYEQYF

D gene: -
clone size: many
J gene: TRBJ1-5
V gene: TRBV7-2
CDR3 DNA: TGTGCCAGCAGCCCACGGACCAATCAGCCCCAGCATTTT
CDR3 protein: CASSPRTNQPQHF

D gene: -
clone size: many
J gene: TRBJ2-3
V gene: TRBV30
CDR3 DNA: TGTGCCTGGAGTGTAGAAGACAGGAGCACAGATACGCAGTATTTT
CDR3 protein: CAWSVEDRSTDTQYF

D gene: TRBD1
clone size: many
J gene: TRBJ1-6
V gene: TRBV6-1
CDR3 DNA: TGTGCCACTTCTGATTGGACAGGGAATTCACCCCTCCACTTT
CDR3 protein: CATSDWTGNSPLHF

D gene: -
clone size: -
J gene: TRBJ1-5
V gene: TRBV19
CDR3 DNA: TGTGCCAGTAGTATAGCCCCCCAGCCCCAGCATTTT
CDR3 protein: CASSIAPQPQHF

D gene: TRBD1
clone size: many
J gene: TRBJ1-5
V gene: TRBV24-1
CDR3 DNA: TGTGCCACCAGTGACCCACGGACAGGGGGCATCCAGCCCCAGCATTTT
CDR3 protein: CATSDPRTGGIQPQHF

D gene: TRBD1
clone size: many
J gene: TRBJ1-2
V gene: TRBV27
CDR3 DNA: TGTGCCAGCAGTTTAGACTTTGGGACAGGGCTGGACTATGGCTACACCTTC
CDR3 protein: CASSLDFGTGLDYGYTF

D gene: -
clone size: many
J gene: TRBJ1-5
V gene: TRBV6-5
CDR3 DNA: TGTGCCAGCAGTCAGCAGAGCAATCAGCCCCAGCATTTT
CDR3 protein: CASSQQSNQPQHF

D gene: TRBD2
clone size: many
J gene: TRBJ2-7
V gene: TRBV5-1
CDR3 DNA: TGCGCCAGCAGCCTAGCGGGACGCTCCTACGAGCAGTACTTC
CDR3 protein: CASSLAGRSYEQYF

D gene: -
clone size: many
J gene: TRBJ1-1
V gene: TRBV25-1
CDR3 DNA: TGTGCCAGCAGTGAATCCACTCGGGGAGTTAACACTGAAGCTTTCTTT
CDR3 protein: CASSESTRGVNTEAFF

D gene: -
clone size: many
J gene: TRBJ1-2
V gene: TRBV29-1
CDR3 DNA: TGCAGCGTTGAAGGCGACGGGGACTTCTATGGCTACACCTTC
CDR3 protein: CSVEGDGDFYGYTF

D gene: TRBD2
clone size: many
J gene: TRBJ2-7
V gene: TRBV6-1
CDR3 DNA: TGTGCCAGCAGTCTAGCGGGATCCCCCGAGCAGTACTTC
CDR3 protein: CASSLAGSPEQYF

D gene: -
clone size: few
J gene: TRBJ1-5
V gene: TRBV12-3/TRBV12-4
CDR3 DNA: TGTGCCAGCAGGGGTGACATCTTATCCAATCAGCCCCAGCATTTT
CDR3 protein: CASRGDILSNQPQHF

D gene: -
clone size: many
J gene: TRBJ2-2
V gene: TRBV20-1
CDR3 DNA: TGCAGTGCTTTAGCCGGGCCCCTACGGGAGCTGTTTTTT
CDR3 protein: CSALAGPLRELFF

D gene: -
clone size: many
J gene: TRBJ2-3
V gene: TRBV5-1
CDR3 DNA: TGCGCCAGCAGCTTGGACAGGCCCGACACAGATACGCAGTATTTT
CDR3 protein: CASSLDRPDTDTQYF

D gene: -
clone size: many
J gene: TRBJ2-7
V gene: TRBV6-5
CDR3 DNA: TGTGCCAGCAGTTACGTCCCCTTATCCCTTCCCTCCTACGAGCAGTACTTC
CDR3 protein: CASSYVPLSLPSYEQYF

D gene: TRBD1
clone size: many
J gene: TRBJ2-7
V gene: TRBV6-5
CDR3 DNA: TGTGCCAGCAGTTCGGGACAGGGTAAGCACGAGCAGTACTTC
CDR3 protein: CASSSGQGKHEQYF

D gene: -
clone size: -
J gene: TRBJ2-7
V gene: TRBV5-5
CDR3 DNA: TGTGCCAGCAGCATCGCCGTGGAGGGTCAAATCTACGAGCAGTACTTC
CDR3 protein: CASSIAVEGQIYEQYF

D gene: -
clone size: many
J gene: TRBJ2-2
V gene: TRBV6-1
CDR3 DNA: TGTGCCAGCAGTGCCCAGATGGCCGGGGAGCTGTTTTTT
CDR3 protein: CASSAQMAGELFF

D gene: -
clone size: many
J gene: TRBJ2-3
V gene: TRBV10-2
CDR3 DNA: TGCGCCAGCAGTGACGCAAGCACAGATACGCAGTATTTT
CDR3 protein: CASSDASTDTQYF

D gene: TRBD1
clone size: few
J gene: TRBJ1-2
V gene: TRBV19
CDR3 DNA: TGTGCCAGTACCAGAAGACAGGGGGCAGCGCCCGGCTACACCTTC
CDR3 protein: CASTRRQGAAPGYTF

D gene: -
clone size: many
J gene: TRBJ1-1
V gene: TRBV6-1
CDR3 DNA: TGTGCCAGCAGTCCTAGGACAGAGATGAACACTGAAGCTTTCTTT
CDR3 protein: CASSPRTEMNTEAFF

D gene: TRBD2
clone size: many
J gene: TRBJ2-7
V gene: TRBV12-3/TRBV12-4
CDR3 DNA: TGTGCCAGCAGTTTAGAAAGGACTAGCGGGGTTCACGAGCAGTACTTC
CDR3 protein: CASSLERTSGVHEQYF

D gene: TRBD1
clone size: many
J gene: TRBJ1-1
V gene: TRBV20-1
CDR3 DNA: TGCAGTGCTCTGGGACAGGGGGCGCAGAGTACTGAAGCTTTCTTT
CDR3 protein: CSALGQGAQSTEAFF

D gene: -
clone size: few
J gene: TRBJ2-7
V gene: TRBV12-3/TRBV12-4
CDR3 DNA: TGTGCCAGCAGTTGGGTATCCTACGAGCAGTACTTC
CDR3 protein: CASSWVSYEQYF

D gene: -
clone size: -
J gene: TRBJ2-7
V gene: TRBV7-8
CDR3 DNA: TGTGCCAGCAGCTTAGCAGAATCGAAGCAATACGAGCAGTACTTC
CDR3 protein: CASSLAESKQYEQYF

D gene: -
clone size: many
J gene: TRBJ2-4
V gene: TRBV5-5
CDR3 DNA: TGTGCCAGCAGCTATGTGAGACCTAGTGACATTCAGTACTTC
CDR3 protein: CASSYVRPSDIQYF

D gene: TRBD2
clone size: many
J gene: TRBJ2-1
V gene: TRBV11-2
CDR3 DNA: TGTGCCAGCAGCTTAGCGGGGGGGGTCAATGAGCAGTTCTTC
CDR3 protein: CASSLAGGVNEQFF

D gene: -
clone size: -
J gene: TRBJ1-1
V gene: TRBV5-1
CDR3 DNA: TGCGCCAGCAGCTTAAACGGACTTAGTAACACTGAAGCTTTCTTT
CDR3 protein: CASSLNGLSNTEAFF

D gene: -
clone size: many
J gene: TRBJ2-3
V gene: TRBV20-1
CDR3 DNA: TGCAGTGCTAGAGATCTCGGGGTAGGAGATACGCAGTATTTT
CDR3 protein: CSARDLGVGDTQYF

D gene: -
clone size: many
J gene: TRBJ2-5
V gene: TRBV29-1
CDR3 DNA: TGCAGCGTTGATTTCTTAGGAGGTAGCGCTTACCAAGAGACCCAGTACTTC
CDR3 protein: CSVDFLGGSAYQETQYF

D gene: -
clone size: many
J gene: TRBJ2-5
V gene: TRBV6-1
CDR3 DNA: TGTGCCAGCAGTGGACTAGTAGGCGAGACCCAGTACTTC
CDR3 protein: CASSGLVGETQYF

D gene: -
clone size: many
J gene: TRBJ2-5
V gene: TRBV7-9
CDR3 DNA: TGTGCCAGCAACTTTGATACTAGGCGGGGAGAGACCCAGTACTTC
CDR3 protein: CASNFDTRRGETQYF

D gene: -
clone size: many
J gene: TRBJ1-5
V gene: TRBV20-1
CDR3 DNA: TGCAGTGCTAGTACGTTTAGGGGTCAGCCCCAGCATTTT
CDR3 protein: CSASTFRGQPQHF

D gene: -
clone size: -
J gene: TRBJ2-6
V gene: TRBV7-6
CDR3 DNA: TGTGCCAGCAGCTTAAAGTCTTCGGCCGCCCTCTCTGGGGCCAACGTCCTGACTTTC
CDR3 protein: CASSLKSSAALSGANVLTF

D gene: -
clone size: -
J gene: TRBJ1-2
V gene: TRBV2
CDR3 DNA: TGTGCCAGCTGTGATAATAACAGGGTCGTCTATGGCTACACCTTC
CDR3 protein: CASCDNNRVVYGYTF

D gene: TRBD1
clone size: many
J gene: TRBJ1-4
V gene: TRBV6-5
CDR3 DNA: TGTGCCAGCAGTTACGACAGGGGTCTCAATGAAAAACTGTTTTTT
CDR3 protein: CASSYDRGLNEKLFF

D gene: TRBD1
clone size: few
J gene: TRBJ2-7
V gene: TRBV7-2
CDR3 DNA: TGTGCCAGCAGCCCAGGGACAGGTCGCCCCTACGAGCAGTACTTC
CDR3 protein: CASSPGTGRPYEQYF

D gene: -
clone size: many
J gene: TRBJ2-1
V gene: TRBV14
CDR3 DNA: TGTGCCAGCAGCCTAATACACCTCTACAATGAGCAGTTCTTC
CDR3 protein: CASSLIHLYNEQFF

D gene: TRBD1
clone size: many
J gene: TRBJ1-1
V gene: TRBV5-6
CDR3 DNA: TGTGCCAGCAGCCCGGACAGGGGGAGTCGGGACACTGAAGCTTTCTTT
CDR3 protein: CASSPDRGSRDTEAFF

D gene: -
clone size: many
J gene: TRBJ1-2
V gene: TRBV6-4
CDR3 DNA: TGTGCCAGCAGTGACTTCCCTGGTGGGGGCTACACCTTC
CDR3 protein: CASSDFPGGGYTF

D gene: -
clone size: many
J gene: TRBJ2-1
V gene: TRBV11-2
CDR3 DNA: TGTGCCAGCAGCTTAGAGTTACAGGGAATGACCCATGAGCAGTTCTTC
CDR3 protein: CASSLELQGMTHEQFF

D gene: TRBD2
clone size: many
J gene: TRBJ2-3
V gene: TRBV6-2/TRBV6-3
CDR3 DNA: TGTGCCAGCAGTTACTCGACGGGGGACTACAAACTTAGCACAGATACGCAGTATTTT
CDR3 protein: CASSYSTGDYKLSTDTQYF

D gene: -
clone size: many
J gene: TRBJ2-5
V gene: TRBV12-3/TRBV12-4
CDR3 DNA: TGTGCCAGCAGTCTAGGGAGTCAAGAGACCCAGTACTTC
CDR3 protein: CASSLGSQETQYF